The rows below give T cell receptor beta chains drawn from one sample of a study of T cells after yellow fever vaccination. MiXCR, applied by TCRdb to the 5' RACE reads, yields one record per CDR3 protein. The sample includes some 250,000 distinct CDR3 sequences, less than 9% of them seen just once. Material: CD4+ T cells sorted from PBMCs, obtained 15 days after the yellow fever booster vaccination. Source of these receptors: a young man who received the YFV17D yellow fever vaccine. Both conserved end residues are part of each CDR3. The order of the fields is J gene, D gene, V gene, clone size, CDR3 DNA, CDR3 protein. D genes are given only for firm matches. Clone size is not always given. Where it is, it says once, few, many or a class for expanded clones.

J: TRBJ1-1; D: -; V: TRBV7-2; size: many; DNA: TGTGCCAGCAGCTCCGAAGCTTTCTTT; CDR3: CASSSEAFF
J: TRBJ2-3; D: TRBD2; V: TRBV20-1; size: -; DNA: TGCAGTGCTAGGGGGACTAGCGGGATGGCAGATACGCAGTATTTT; CDR3: CSARGTSGMADTQYF
J: TRBJ2-6; D: -; V: TRBV6-2/TRBV6-3; size: -; DNA: TGTGCCACCCTACGGGGTAGCTCTGGGGCCAACGTCCTGACTTTC; CDR3: CATLRGSSGANVLTF
J: TRBJ2-2; D: -; V: TRBV7-2; size: -; DNA: TGTGCCAGCAGCCCCCGAGGGGGACTTTCCACCGGGGAGCTGTTTTTT; CDR3: CASSPRGGLSTGELFF
J: TRBJ2-5; D: TRBD2; V: TRBV7-2; size: many; DNA: TGTGCCAGCAGCTTAGAACTAGCGAGGCAAGAGACCCAGTACTTC; CDR3: CASSLELARQETQYF
J: TRBJ1-2; D: TRBD1; V: TRBV6-5; size: few; DNA: TGTGCCAGCAGTATGGATTACAGGGGAACATATGGCTACACCTTC; CDR3: CASSMDYRGTYGYTF
J: TRBJ2-3; D: -; V: TRBV6-5; size: -; DNA: TGTGCCAGCAGTTACGGCACAGGGACGCAGTATTTT; CDR3: CASSYGTGTQYF
J: TRBJ2-3; D: TRBD2; V: TRBV12-3/TRBV12-4; size: many; DNA: TGTGCCAGCAGTTCCCCTAGAGGGAGGGGAAAGGATACGCAGTATTTT; CDR3: CASSSPRGRGKDTQYF
J: TRBJ2-1; D: -; V: TRBV12-3/TRBV12-4; size: few; DNA: TGTGCCAGCAGGCAAACTAGGGACAATGAGCAGTTCTTC; CDR3: CASRQTRDNEQFF
J: TRBJ2-1; D: TRBD1; V: TRBV5-1; size: many; DNA: TGCGCCAGCAGAGGACAGGCTTGGGGCTACAATGAGCAGTTCTTC; CDR3: CASRGQAWGYNEQFF
J: TRBJ1-2; D: TRBD1; V: TRBV28; size: -; DNA: TGTGCCAGCTACCAACCGGGACAGGAGACTCGCACCTTC; CDR3: CASYQPGQETRTF
J: TRBJ2-5; D: -; V: TRBV5-5; size: -; DNA: TGTGCCAGCAGCCGACCCATAAAAGAGACCCAGTACTTC; CDR3: CASSRPIKETQYF
J: TRBJ2-1; D: TRBD1; V: TRBV6-1; size: -; DNA: TGTGCCAGCGGGGGAAACAGGGGCTACAATGTGCAGTTCTTC; CDR3: CASGGNRGYNVQFF
J: TRBJ2-5; D: -; V: TRBV6-2/TRBV6-3; size: -; DNA: TGTGCCAGCAGTTATTTTAGGCTTGGTGTGACCCAGTACTTC; CDR3: CASSYFRLGVTQYF
J: TRBJ2-3; D: TRBD2; V: TRBV9; size: few; DNA: TGTGCCAGCAGCGTGAGCGGGAGGGCCGCAGATACGCAGTATTTT; CDR3: CASSVSGRAADTQYF
J: TRBJ2-7; D: TRBD2; V: TRBV12-3/TRBV12-4; size: few; DNA: TGTGCCAGCAGTTCGGGACTAGCGGGAGGGCCCTACGAGCAGTACTTC; CDR3: CASSSGLAGGPYEQYF
J: TRBJ2-5; D: TRBD2; V: TRBV11-3; size: -; DNA: TGTGCCAGCAGCTCCGGACGGGGACTAGCGGAAGAGACCCAGTACTTC; CDR3: CASSSGRGLAEETQYF
J: TRBJ2-4; D: TRBD2; V: TRBV9; size: -; DNA: TGTGCCAGCAGCGTAGGGAGACTAGCGGGAACGGCCATTCAGTACTTC; CDR3: CASSVGRLAGTAIQYF
J: TRBJ2-5; D: -; V: TRBV11-2; size: -; DNA: TGTGCCAGCAGCTTAGGTCTCGGTGGGTGGGCTAGAGAGACCCAGTACTTC; CDR3: CASSLGLGGWARETQYF
J: TRBJ2-3; D: -; V: TRBV5-5; size: -; DNA: TGTGCCAGCAGCTTGATCGGGGGAGGCCCAGATACGCAGTATTTT; CDR3: CASSLIGGGPDTQYF
J: TRBJ1-5; D: -; V: TRBV7-9; size: -; DNA: TGTGCCAGCAGCTTGAATCGACATCAGCCCCAGCATTTT; CDR3: CASSLNRHQPQHF
J: TRBJ2-3; D: TRBD2; V: TRBV7-9; size: many; DNA: TGTGCCAGCAGTCCGGGAGGACCTAGCACAGATACGCAGTATTTT; CDR3: CASSPGGPSTDTQYF
J: TRBJ2-7; D: -; V: TRBV24-1; size: -; DNA: TGTGCTCGCCAGGGGGGCCTCTCAAGGGACGAGCAGTACTTC; CDR3: CARQGGLSRDEQYF
J: TRBJ2-1; D: -; V: TRBV4-3; size: -; DNA: TGCGCCAGCAGCCAAGAAGGCTTTTCCTACAATGAGCAGTTCTTC; CDR3: CASSQEGFSYNEQFF
J: TRBJ1-5; D: TRBD1; V: TRBV28; size: few; DNA: TGTGCCAGCACCCAGGGGGTCGAGCCCCAGCATTTT; CDR3: CASTQGVEPQHF
J: TRBJ1-5; D: -; V: TRBV7-8; size: -; DNA: TGTGCCAGCAGCGCAGGGTATCAGCCCCAGCATTTT; CDR3: CASSAGYQPQHF
J: TRBJ1-1; D: -; V: TRBV30; size: -; DNA: TGTGCCTGGAGTAATTTCGGGGCCTCGAATACTGAAGCTTTCTTT; CDR3: CAWSNFGASNTEAFF
J: TRBJ2-5; D: -; V: TRBV5-4; size: few; DNA: TGTGCCAGCAGCTTATGGGTCCGGGGTGGGGAGACCCAGTACTTC; CDR3: CASSLWVRGGETQYF
J: TRBJ2-2; D: TRBD1; V: TRBV5-1; size: -; DNA: TGCGCCAGCAGCTACTCTCGGGGACAGGGGATTCTCGGGGAGCTGTTTTTT; CDR3: CASSYSRGQGILGELFF
J: TRBJ1-5; D: -; V: TRBV10-2; size: -; DNA: TGCGCCAGCAGTGAGCGACAGCTCAATCAGCCCCAGCATTTT; CDR3: CASSERQLNQPQHF
J: TRBJ1-1; D: -; V: TRBV3-1; size: -; DNA: TGTGCCAGCAGGCTCGGGGGGACGAACACTGAAGCTTTCTTT; CDR3: CASRLGGTNTEAFF
J: TRBJ2-1; D: -; V: TRBV4-1; size: -; DNA: TGCGCCAGCAGCCAAGGGTTGTCGGGAAACCATGAGCAGTTCTTC; CDR3: CASSQGLSGNHEQFF
J: TRBJ2-5; D: TRBD2; V: TRBV7-2; size: few; DNA: TGTGCCAGCAGTGTAGGCGGGAGAGGAGAGACCCAGTACTTC; CDR3: CASSVGGRGETQYF
J: TRBJ2-7; D: TRBD1; V: TRBV5-1; size: few; DNA: TGCGCCAGCAGCTTGCTCGGACAGGGAGCCTACGAGCAGTACTTC; CDR3: CASSLLGQGAYEQYF
J: TRBJ2-3; D: -; V: TRBV12-3/TRBV12-4; size: many; DNA: TGTGCCAGCAGTGGTGGCACCACCGGGATCTATAGGTATTTT; CDR3: CASSGGTTGIYRYF
J: TRBJ2-7; D: TRBD2; V: TRBV6-2/TRBV6-3; size: -; DNA: TGTGCCAGCAGTTCCCCCGGGACTACCGCCTACGAGCAGTACTTC; CDR3: CASSSPGTTAYEQYF
J: TRBJ2-3; D: TRBD2; V: TRBV7-2; size: few; DNA: TGTGCCAGCAGCTTAGTAGCGGGAGGGCCGCCAGATACGCAGTATTTT; CDR3: CASSLVAGGPPDTQYF
J: TRBJ2-7; D: TRBD1; V: TRBV6-5; size: few; DNA: TGTGCCAGCAGTTTGGGGGGGACAGGGGGGTACGAGCAGTACTTC; CDR3: CASSLGGTGGYEQYF
J: TRBJ2-3; D: TRBD2; V: TRBV11-2; size: few; DNA: TGTGCCAGCAGCCTCAACCTCGGGACTAGCGGGAGGGTTTTGGATACGCAGTATTTT; CDR3: CASSLNLGTSGRVLDTQYF
J: TRBJ2-6; D: -; V: TRBV4-2; size: -; DNA: TGTGCCAGCAGGACTCCCAGTGGGGCCAACGTCCTGACTTTC; CDR3: CASRTPSGANVLTF
J: TRBJ1-5; D: -; V: TRBV5-6; size: many; DNA: TGTGCCAGCAGCTTGGCAGATCAGCCCCAGCATTTT; CDR3: CASSLADQPQHF
J: TRBJ2-7; D: -; V: TRBV25-1; size: -; DNA: TGTGCCAGCAGTGAGAATTTAGGGCCCGAGCAGTACTTC; CDR3: CASSENLGPEQYF
J: TRBJ2-7; D: -; V: TRBV3-1; size: many; DNA: TGTGCCAGCAGCCAAGACGGCGCCTCCGAGCAGTACTTC; CDR3: CASSQDGASEQYF
J: TRBJ2-7; D: -; V: TRBV9; size: many; DNA: TGTGCCAGCAGCGTAGGTATAGGGGCGATCCACGAGCAGTACTTC; CDR3: CASSVGIGAIHEQYF